Described below is a single TCR beta chain sequence and its context. This entry belongs to a study of response to subunit inactivated influenza vaccine. Using its own MiXCR run on the RT-PCR reads, TCRdb lists one record per CDR3 protein. This repertoire shows over 650,000 distinct CDR3 sequences, around 18% found once; its top ten account for around 9.9%. The origin of this receptor is a man aged 50-60 years who received an inactivated influenza vaccine. Source: PBMCs from blood, taken 4 to 6 days after vaccination.

CDR3 protein: CASSQGRFNSPLHF. The CDR3 DNA reads as TGCGCCAGCAGCCAGGGACGTTTTAATTCACCCCTCCACTTT. The chain joins TRBV5-1 to TRBJ1-6, with D possibly being TRBD1 (5 bases). The CDR3 contains 14 residues. V was pared by 4 bases and J by 6 bases, with 11 bases between. CDR1 is SGHRS, CDR2 YFSETQ, per germline. Full variable domain (rest looked up from reference TRBV5-1 and TRBJ1-6): KAGVTQTPRYLIKTRGQQVTLSCSPISGHRSVSWYQQTPGQGLQFLFEYFSETQRNKGNFPGRFSGRQFSNSRSEMNVSTLELGDSALYLCASSQGRFNSPLHFGNGTRLTVT.